This T cell receptor beta chain was identified during a study of identical twins. Between the trimmed V and J ends, which lost 2 bases and 4 bases, there was a span of 14 bases. Germline CDR1 reads MRHNA; CDR2 reads SNTAGT. The CDR3 spans 15 residues. MiXCR, applied by TCRdb to the 5' RACE reads, yields one record per CDR3 protein. The sample lists around 280,000 distinct CDR3 sequences, 6.5% to 9.5% occurring once. General study findings and limits: Zero-insertion analyses were open to partial confounding by invariant MAIT and iNKT cells. Out-of-frame sharing of TCR alpha in monozygotic twins was underestimated by models. Fewer insertions were carried by abundant cord blood beta clonotypes, but none was seen in memory repertoires.

This clonotype was observed a handful of times. Its specificity is unknown. Healthy Caucasians made up all donors. The data also belong to a second study, concerning yellow fever vaccine responses in identical twins.

The source material was memory (CD45RO+) T cells sorted from blood. The gene calls are TRBV6-4 and TRBJ1-2, with D possibly being TRBD1 (6 bases). The TCR originated in a woman under 30 in good health. The CDR3 nucleotides are TGTGCCAGCAGTGACGAGGGGGGCATCGGCTATGGCTACACCTTC. This sequence encodes CASSDEGGIGYGYTF.